Below are 10 T cell receptor beta chains sequenced from a single sample in a study of blood T cell repertoires in COVID-19 (TCRdb year 2020). To prepare the library, the immunoSEQ multiplex PCR assay was applied. The table comes from immuneACCESS by way of TCRdb, which keeps in-frame sequences with V and J called. Part of the clones is missing from these tables; in studies checked, under half for an unresolved V gene and the rest for unknown reasons. The sample records more than 250,000 clones, approximately 90% of which are singletons. The ten biggest clones cover approximately 6.5% of the sample. The source material was peripheral blood. The source is a woman in her forties or fifties with COVID-19, enrolled during active disease.

The V and J genes are TRBV4-3 and TRBJ1-6, with unresolved D. V shed 0 bases and J shed 11 bases, with 14 bases lying between them. Germline V gene data show CDR1 as LGHNA and CDR2 as YSLEER. The CDR3 spans 15 residues. CDR3 sequence (DNA): TGCGCCAGCAGCCAAGATTTGACGACAACGCCACCCCTCCACTTT. Protein sequence: CASSQDLTTTPPLHF.

This chain connects TRBV30 to TRBJ1-1; D remains ambiguous. The ends were cut back, 2 bases at V and 6 bases at J, with 16 bases in the middle. The CDR3 consists of 14 residues. The germline V gene encodes CDR1 GTSNPN and CDR2 SVGIG (reference sequence). Here the CDR3 DNA reads TGTGCCTGGAGTCCTGCACCACTCGGGGCTGAAGCTTTCTTT. Protein sequence: CAWSPAPLGAEAFF.

This clone was counted a single time. The chain uses TRBV7-9 and TRBJ2-1, with 8 nucleotides matching TRBD2. This CDR3 region has 15 residues. Trimming cost V 5 bases and J 5 bases; bases outside gene matches: 8. Germline CDR1 reads SEHNR; CDR2 reads FQNEAQ (reference sequence). CDR3 nucleotide sequence: TGTGCCAGCAGCCCAGGACTAGCCGGGCACAATGAGCAGTTCTTC. It is translated as CASSPGLAGHNEQFF.

The chain recombines TRBV27 with TRBJ1-1; 7 positions agree with TRBD1. CDR1 and CDR2 (germline): MNHEY, SMNVEV (reference sequence). This CDR3 comprises 15 residues. V lost 3 bases and J lost 3; bases outside the gene matches: 7. As DNA, the CDR3 is TGTGCCAGCAGTTTCATAGGGGGCGCGGACACTGAAGCTTTCTTT. Amino acids: CASSFIGGADTEAFF.

This chain joins TRBV11-3 and TRBJ1-1; D ambiguous. Trimming stripped 3 bases from V and 2 bases from J, with 4 bases between. Germline-derived CDR1 and CDR2 are SGHNT and YENEEA. The CDR3 consists of 12 residues. The CDR3 nucleotides are TGTGCCAGCAGCTTTATAAACACTGAAGCTTTCTTT. Its translation is CASSFINTEAFF.

The gene calls are TRBV27 and TRBJ1-1; 10 positions match TRBD1. The CDR3 consists of 16 residues. The germline gives CDR1 MNHEY, CDR2 SMNVEV (reference sequence). After removal of 5 bases from V and 0 bases from J, the junction contained 6 bases not matched to a gene. CDR3 nucleotides: TGTGCCAGCAGTCCACGACAGGGGGCGATGAACACTGAAGCTTTCTTT. Amino acid sequence: CASSPRQGAMNTEAFF.

There are a few counts of this clone. This chain joins TRBV5-1 and TRBJ2-1, with 8 nucleotides matching TRBD1. Germline CDR1 SGHRS, CDR2 YFSETQ. The CDR3 loop spans 15 amino acids. Trimming removed 1 base from V and 4 bases from J; junction bases left unmatched: 4. The CDR3 nucleotides read TGCGCCAGCAGCTTGCAGGGGGCTGGTTACAATGAGCAGTTCTTC. Translating gives CASSLQGAGYNEQFF.

The rearrangement joins TRBV5-3 to TRBJ1-2; TRBD1 agrees at 11 bases. TRBV5-3 is an open reading frame, and its role is uncertain. V lost 4 bases and J lost 5; bases outside the gene matches: 13. CDR3 size: 17 residues. The CDR3 loop reads CARSTEDRGRDRYGYTF. CDR3 nucleotide sequence: TGTGCCAGAAGCACCGAGGACAGGGGGCGGGACCGATATGGCTACACCTTC.

The V and J genes are TRBV4-1 and TRBJ2-1; maybe TRBD1 (6 bases). The CDR3 loop spans 18 amino acids. Germline lookup yields CDR1 MGHRA and CDR2 YSYEKL. The V gene lost 1 base and the J gene lost 3 bases, with 19 bases spanning the gap. The CDR3 loop reads CASSQVPPRTAYYNEQFF. The CDR3 DNA is TGCGCCAGCAGCCAAGTTCCGCCTAGGACAGCCTACTACAATGAGCAGTTCTTC.

This clone has a single count. J is TRBJ2-7 and V is TRBV6-5, with TRBD1 matching over 8 bases. J gave up 5 bases and V 5 bases, and 2 bases lay outside the gene matches. The CDR3 sequence is 12 residues long. Looked up from germline, CDR1 is MNHEY and CDR2 is SVGAGI. The CDR3 is CASSPGGHEQYF. The DNA of the CDR3 is TGTGCCAGCAGTCCAGGGGGCCACGAGCAGTACTTC.